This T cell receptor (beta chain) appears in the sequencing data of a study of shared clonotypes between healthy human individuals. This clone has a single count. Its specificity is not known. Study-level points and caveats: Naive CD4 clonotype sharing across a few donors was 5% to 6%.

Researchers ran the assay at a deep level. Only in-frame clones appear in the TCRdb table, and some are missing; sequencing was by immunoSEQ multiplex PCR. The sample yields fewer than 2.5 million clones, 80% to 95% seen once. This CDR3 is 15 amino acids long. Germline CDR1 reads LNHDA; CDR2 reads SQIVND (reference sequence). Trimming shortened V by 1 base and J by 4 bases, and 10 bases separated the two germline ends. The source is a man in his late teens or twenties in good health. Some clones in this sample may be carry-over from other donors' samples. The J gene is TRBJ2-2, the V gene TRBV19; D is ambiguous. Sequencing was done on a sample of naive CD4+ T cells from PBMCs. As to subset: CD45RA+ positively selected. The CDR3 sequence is CASSIAAIGTGELFF. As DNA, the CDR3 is TGTGCCAGTAGTATAGCGGCGATCGGCACCGGGGAGCTGTTTTTT.